The 17 T cell receptor beta chains presented below share a single source sample, sequenced in a study of identical twins (dated by TCRdb to 2016 to 2017). Libraries were constructed by 5' RACE. Sequencing was carried out with an Illumina HiSeq 2000. TCRdb handled the public reads itself, with Q25 trimming in fastp and clone calling in MiXCR, and kept productive beta chains. Here each entry gathers all rows of one CDR3 protein and keeps the most common genes and DNA. The sample includes 250,000 to 350,000 distinct CDR3 sequences, with 6.5% to 9.5% observed a single time. The ten largest clones add up to about 2.1% of the sample. This sample also appeared in a second study, on yellow fever vaccine responses in identical twins.

The sample comprised memory (CD45RO+) T cells sorted from blood. This specimen's cell subset or site label, per the study, means: CD45RO+ enriched T cells. Source of these receptors: a young woman in good health.

This clonotype was found many times. This sequence joins TRBV7-9 and TRBJ2-7; 7 positions match TRBD2. CDR3 length equals 16 residues. Looked up from germline, CDR1 is SEHNR and CDR2 is FQNEAQ (reference sequence). J was trimmed by 2 bases and V by 3 bases; bases with no gene match: 10. CDR3 nucleotides: TGTGCCAGCAGCTTTCTTGGGCGGGAGCCGGCCTACGAGCAGTACTTC. It specifies CASSFLGREPAYEQYF.

The chain links TRBV27 to TRBJ1-5; possibly TRBD1 for D (5 bases). Trimming shortened V by 3 bases and J by 5 bases, and 11 bases separated the two germline ends. The CDR3 contains 14 residues. In germline, CDR1 is MNHEY, CDR2 SMNVEV (reference sequence). Written as DNA, the CDR3 is TGTGCCAGCAGTTTTACGTGGGGGGATCAGCCCCAGCATTTT. Its translation: CASSFTWGDQPQHF.

The V and J genes are TRBV7-2 and TRBJ1-3; D is perhaps TRBD1 (5 bases). The CDR3 runs to 16 residues. Germline-derived CDR1 and CDR2 are SGHTA and FQGNSA. V shed 3 bases and J shed 0 bases, with 12 bases lying between them. The DNA for the CDR3 is TGTGCCAGCAGCTTTGGCAGACAGAGCTCTGGAAACACCATATATTTT. This codes for CASSFGRQSSGNTIYF.

This clonotype was found a few times. J is TRBJ1-3 and V is TRBV2; 8 bases map to TRBD1. This CDR3 region has 15 residues. V was clipped by 4 bases and J by 4 bases; unmatched bases: 6. The V gene's germline CDR1 is SNHLY and CDR2 FYNNEI. The CDR3 bases are TGTGCCAGCAGTGTTCGGACAGGGAGGGGAAACACCATATATTTT. Translated: CASSVRTGRGNTIYF.

A few counts support this clonotype. This chain connects TRBV11-2 to TRBJ2-3; 7 positions match TRBD2. The V segment lost 3 bases and the J segment 1 base; nucleotides outside the gene matches: 4. This CDR3 contains 15 residues. Germline loops: CDR1 SGHAT, CDR2 FQNNGV. The CDR3 here is CASSFSLAGTDTQYF. CDR3 nucleotide sequence: TGTGCCAGCAGCTTCTCCCTAGCGGGCACAGATACGCAGTATTTT.

This clonotype has a count of ten or more. The CDR3 bases are TGCGCCAGCAGCCAAGATATCGTGGGAGATGAAAAACTGTTTTTT. It yields the protein CASSQDIVGDEKLFF. This rearrangement joins TRBV4-1 to TRBJ1-4, with D unclear. V lost 0 bases to trimming and J lost 6 bases, with 11 bases between them. CDR1 MGHRA and CDR2 YSYEKL come from the germline V gene. The CDR3 extends over 15 amino acids.

In this sample, this clonotype turned up many times. This rearrangement joins TRBV3-1 to TRBJ2-7; D is uncertain. V lost 1 base and J 4 bases, leaving 5 bases between the germline ends. CDR1 LGHDT and CDR2 YNNKEL come from the germline V gene (reference sequence). The CDR3 is 12 residues long. The CDR3 sequence is CASSQVQYEQYF. Here the CDR3 DNA reads TGTGCCAGCAGCCAAGTGCAGTACGAGCAGTACTTC.

This clonotype has at least ten counts. The rearrangement uses TRBV10-3 and TRBJ2-5, with D unclear. The CDR3 has 15 residues. Germline CDR1 reads ENHRY; CDR2 reads SYGVKD. V lost 3 bases and J lost 3, with 14 bases in between. The CDR3 DNA is TGTGCCATCAGTGAAAGGGCCGTAAGGGAAGAGACCCAGTACTTC. Amino acids: CAISERAVREETQYF.

This clonotype was found a few times. The rearrangement links TRBV20-1 to TRBJ2-3; TRBD1 aligns across 8 bases. V was pared by 6 bases and J by 5 bases, with 16 bases of the junction left unmatched. Germline-derived CDR1 and CDR2 are DFQATT and SNEGSKA (reference sequence). The CDR3 contains 16 residues. The CDR3 DNA is TGCAGTGCCATGCCGGCAGGGGGCGATTTTCAAGATACGCAGTATTTT. Protein product: CSAMPAGGDFQDTQYF.

As concerns this clonotype: A much larger clone sits a single nucleotide away, making a read error possible. The gene calls are TRBV5-1 and TRBJ2-3, with D unclear. CDR1 SGHRS and CDR2 YFSETQ come from the germline V gene. The CDR3 runs to 13 residues. Trimming cost V 5 bases and J 4 bases, with 11 bases left between them. CDR3 sequence reads: CASRRQAPDTQYF. The CDR3 DNA follows: TGCGCCAGCAGAAGGCAGGCGCCAGATACGCAGTATTTT.

This rearrangement joins TRBV9 to TRBJ2-7, with no clear D. The closer fit of TRBJ2-5 to the DNA end suggests the J call may be wrong. Germline assignment: CDR1 SGDLS and CDR2 YYNGEE. The CDR3 runs to 14 residues. The CDR3: CASSVDWDRETQYF. The CDR3, as DNA: TGTGCCAGCAGCGTAGACTGGGATAGGGAGACCCAGTACTTC.

The rearrangement joins TRBV11-3 to TRBJ2-1; 9 bases agree with TRBD2. Germline CDR1 and CDR2: SGHNT and YENEEA. There are 16 residues in the CDR3. Trimming cost V 4 bases and J 7 bases; bases outside gene matches: 11. As DNA, the CDR3 is TGTGCCAGCAGCTGGAACCTCGCGGGAGGGAGGAATGAGCAGTTCTTC. It translates to CASSWNLAGGRNEQFF.

The chain recombines TRBV5-5 with TRBJ2-7; 11 positions match TRBD1. Germline-derived CDR1 and CDR2 are SGHKS and YYEKEE (reference sequence). The J segment lost 2 bases and the V segment lost 4 bases, leaving 5 bases of the junction unmatched. The CDR3 extends over 15 amino acids. CDR3 region: CASSRGQGVAYEQYV. CDR3 DNA sequence: TGTGCCAGCAGCCGGGGACAGGGGGTCGCCTACGAGCAGTACGTC.

This clonotype was observed a few times. This chain uses TRBV7-9 with TRBJ1-1; possibly TRBD1 for D (5 bases). Looked up from germline, CDR1 is SEHNR and CDR2 is FQNEAQ (reference sequence). This CDR3 contains 16 residues. The V and J ends lost 1 base and 1 base respectively, with 13 bases between them. Written as DNA, the CDR3 is TGTGCCAGCAGCTTAGTACTGGGGCAGGGGAACACTGAAGCTTTCTTT. Its translation is CASSLVLGQGNTEAFF.

The chain joins TRBV29-1 to TRBJ2-3; D not certain. This CDR3 has 13 residues. The germline gives CDR1 SQVTM, CDR2 ANQGSEA. V lost 7 bases and J 5 bases, leaving 16 bases between the germline ends. Written as DNA, the CDR3 is TGCAGCGCTTTAAGGCCCGTGGTAGATACGCAGTATTTT. Its translation: CSALRPVVDTQYF.

This clonotype was seen ten or more times. V and J are TRBV5-6 and TRBJ2-7; 8 nucleotides agree with TRBD2. After removal of 1 base from V and 3 bases from J, the junction contained 6 bases not matched to a gene. The V gene's germline CDR1 is SGHDT and CDR2 YYEEEE. The CDR3 totals 15 residues. The CDR3 DNA sequence: TGTGCCAGCAGCTTGATGTATAGCGGGGACTACGAGCAGTACTTC. This translates into CASSLMYSGDYEQYF.

Only a few counts were recorded for this clonotype. The rearrangement uses TRBV5-1 and TRBJ2-2; unclear D gene. Trimming took off 2 bases at V and 5 bases at J, with 16 bases between the two ends. The CDR3 extends over 16 amino acids. Germline CDR1 and CDR2: SGHRS and YFSETQ. This CDR3 is CASSFWVTGNTGELFF. DNA for the CDR3: TGCGCCAGCAGCTTTTGGGTTACGGGCAATACCGGGGAGCTGTTTTTT.